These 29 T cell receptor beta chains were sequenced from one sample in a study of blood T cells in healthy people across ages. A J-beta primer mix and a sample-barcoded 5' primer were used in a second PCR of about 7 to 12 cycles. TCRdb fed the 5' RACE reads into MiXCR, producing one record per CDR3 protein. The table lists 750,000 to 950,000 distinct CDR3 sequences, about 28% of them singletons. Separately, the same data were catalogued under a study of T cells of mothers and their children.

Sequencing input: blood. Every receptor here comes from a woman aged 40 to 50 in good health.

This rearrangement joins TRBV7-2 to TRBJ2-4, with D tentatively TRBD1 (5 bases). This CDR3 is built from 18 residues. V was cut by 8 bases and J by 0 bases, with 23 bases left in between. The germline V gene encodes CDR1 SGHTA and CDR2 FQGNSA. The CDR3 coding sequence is TGTGCCAGCGTAGGGGATATAGGGGATTCCTTAGCCAAAAACATTCAGTACTTC. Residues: CASVGDIGDSLAKNIQYF.

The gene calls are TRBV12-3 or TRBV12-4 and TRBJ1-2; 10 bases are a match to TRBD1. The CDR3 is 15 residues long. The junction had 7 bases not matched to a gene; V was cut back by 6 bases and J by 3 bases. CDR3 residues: CASRFRDRGYYGYTF. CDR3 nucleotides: TGTGCCAGCAGATTCCGGGACAGGGGATACTATGGCTACACCTTC.

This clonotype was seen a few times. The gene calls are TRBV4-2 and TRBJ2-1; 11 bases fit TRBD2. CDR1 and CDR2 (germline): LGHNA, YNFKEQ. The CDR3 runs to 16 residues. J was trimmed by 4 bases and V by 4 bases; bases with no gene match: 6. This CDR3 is CASSRIAGGGYNEQFF. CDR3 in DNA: TGTGCCAGCAGCCGGATAGCGGGGGGGGGATACAATGAGCAGTTCTTC.

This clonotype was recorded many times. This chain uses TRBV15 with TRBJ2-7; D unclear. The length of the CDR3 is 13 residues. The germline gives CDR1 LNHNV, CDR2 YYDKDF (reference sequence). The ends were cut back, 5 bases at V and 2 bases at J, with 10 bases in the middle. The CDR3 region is CATSRTDTYEQYF. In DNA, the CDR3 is TGTGCCACCAGCCGGACGGATACCTACGAGCAGTACTTC.

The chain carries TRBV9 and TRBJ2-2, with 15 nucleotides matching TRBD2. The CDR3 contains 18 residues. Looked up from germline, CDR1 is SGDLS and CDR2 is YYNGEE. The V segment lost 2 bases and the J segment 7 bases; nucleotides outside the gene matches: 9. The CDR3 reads CASSVIGTSGGLDGELFF. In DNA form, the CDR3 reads TGTGCCAGCAGCGTGATAGGGACTAGCGGGGGGCTGGACGGGGAGCTGTTTTTT.

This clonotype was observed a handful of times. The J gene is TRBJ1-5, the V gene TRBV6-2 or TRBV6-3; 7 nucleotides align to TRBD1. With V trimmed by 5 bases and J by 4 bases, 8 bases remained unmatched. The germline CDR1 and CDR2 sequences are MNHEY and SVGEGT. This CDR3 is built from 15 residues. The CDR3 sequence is CASSGTGDLNQPQHF. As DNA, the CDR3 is TGTGCCAGCAGTGGCACAGGGGACCTAAATCAGCCCCAGCATTTT.

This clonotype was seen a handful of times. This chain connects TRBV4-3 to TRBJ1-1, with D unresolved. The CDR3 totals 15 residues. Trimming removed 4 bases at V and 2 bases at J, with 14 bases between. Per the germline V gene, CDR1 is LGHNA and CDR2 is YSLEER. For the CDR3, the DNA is TGCGCCAGCAGCCTCGGGGTTAGTGTCAACACTGAAGCTTTCTTT. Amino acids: CASSLGVSVNTEAFF.

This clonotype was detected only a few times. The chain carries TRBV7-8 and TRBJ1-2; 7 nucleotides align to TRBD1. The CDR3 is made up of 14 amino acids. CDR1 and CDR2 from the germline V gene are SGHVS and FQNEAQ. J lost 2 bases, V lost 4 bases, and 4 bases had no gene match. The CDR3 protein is CASSSEQGNYGYTF. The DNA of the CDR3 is TGTGCCAGCAGCTCGGAACAGGGGAACTATGGCTACACCTTC.

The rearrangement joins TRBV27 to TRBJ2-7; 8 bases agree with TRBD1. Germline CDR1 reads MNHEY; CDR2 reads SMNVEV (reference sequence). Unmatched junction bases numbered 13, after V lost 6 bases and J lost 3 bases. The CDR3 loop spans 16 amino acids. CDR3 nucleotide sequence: TGTGCCAGCAGCCCATCCCCCCAGGGGGCCCTCTACGAGCAGTACTTC. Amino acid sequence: CASSPSPQGALYEQYF.

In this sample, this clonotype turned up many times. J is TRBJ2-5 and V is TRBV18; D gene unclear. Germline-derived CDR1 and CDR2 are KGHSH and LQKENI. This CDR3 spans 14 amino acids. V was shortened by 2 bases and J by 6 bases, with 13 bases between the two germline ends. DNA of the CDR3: TGTGCCAGCTCACCAGAACAAAGGGTACAGACCCAGTACTTC. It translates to CASSPEQRVQTQYF.

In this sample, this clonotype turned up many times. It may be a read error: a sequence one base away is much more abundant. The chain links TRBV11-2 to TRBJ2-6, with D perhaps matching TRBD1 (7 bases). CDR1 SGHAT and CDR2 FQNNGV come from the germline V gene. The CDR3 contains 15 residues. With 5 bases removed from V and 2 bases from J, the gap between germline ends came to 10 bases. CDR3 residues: CASSRRGAGANVLTF. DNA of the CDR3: TGTGCCAGCAGCCGCAGGGGGGCTGGGGCCAACGTCCTGACTTTC.

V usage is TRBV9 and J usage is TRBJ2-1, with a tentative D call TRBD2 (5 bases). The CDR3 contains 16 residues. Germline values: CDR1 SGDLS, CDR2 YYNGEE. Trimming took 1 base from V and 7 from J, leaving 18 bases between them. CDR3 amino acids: CASSVIRTLRVNEQFF. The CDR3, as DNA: TGTGCCAGCAGCGTAATTCGGACTCTACGCGTAAATGAGCAGTTCTTC.

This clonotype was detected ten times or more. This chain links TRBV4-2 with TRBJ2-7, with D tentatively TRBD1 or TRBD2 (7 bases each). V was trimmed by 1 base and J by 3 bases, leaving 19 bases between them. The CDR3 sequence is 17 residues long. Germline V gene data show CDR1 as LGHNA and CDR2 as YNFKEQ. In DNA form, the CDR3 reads TGTGCCAGCAGCCAAGGGGACTACAGGGGAAGGGGCTACGAGCAGTACTTC. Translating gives CASSQGDYRGRGYEQYF.

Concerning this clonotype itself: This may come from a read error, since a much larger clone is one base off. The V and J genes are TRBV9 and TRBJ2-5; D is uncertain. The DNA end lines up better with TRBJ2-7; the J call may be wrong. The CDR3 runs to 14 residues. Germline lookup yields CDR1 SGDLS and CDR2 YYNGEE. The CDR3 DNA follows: TGTGCCAGCAGCGTAGTTCCCTCGCCCTACGAGCAGTACTTC. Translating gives CASSVVPSPYEQYF.

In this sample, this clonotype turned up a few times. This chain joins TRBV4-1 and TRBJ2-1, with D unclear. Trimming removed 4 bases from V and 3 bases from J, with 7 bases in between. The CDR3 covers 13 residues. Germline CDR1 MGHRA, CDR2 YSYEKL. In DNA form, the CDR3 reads TGCGCCAGCAGCCCTCAGTACTACAATGAGCAGTTCTTC. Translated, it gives CASSPQYYNEQFF.

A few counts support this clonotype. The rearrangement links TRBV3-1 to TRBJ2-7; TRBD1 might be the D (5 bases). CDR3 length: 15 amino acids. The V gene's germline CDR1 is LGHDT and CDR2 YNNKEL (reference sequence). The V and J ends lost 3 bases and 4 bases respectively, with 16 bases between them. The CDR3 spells CASSQYRGAAYEQYF. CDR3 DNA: TGTGCCAGCAGCCAGTACCGTGGGGCGGCGTACGAGCAGTACTTC.

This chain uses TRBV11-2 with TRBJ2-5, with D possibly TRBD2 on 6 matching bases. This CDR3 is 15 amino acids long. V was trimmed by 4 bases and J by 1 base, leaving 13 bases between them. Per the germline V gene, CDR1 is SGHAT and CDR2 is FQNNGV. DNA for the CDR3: TGTGCCAGCAGCTACCGGGACTGGCTCCAAGAGACCCAGTACTTC. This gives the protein CASSYRDWLQETQYF.

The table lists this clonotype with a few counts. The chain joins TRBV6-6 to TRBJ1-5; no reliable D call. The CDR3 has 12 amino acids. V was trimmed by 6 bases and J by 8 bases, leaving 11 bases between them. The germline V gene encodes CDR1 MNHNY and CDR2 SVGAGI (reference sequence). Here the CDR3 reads CASRRVLEPQHF. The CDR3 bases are TGTGCCAGCAGGAGGGTCCTCGAGCCCCAGCATTTT.

The CDR3 coding sequence is TGCGCCAGCAGCTTGAGGACTAGCGGGGGGGCAGATACGCAGTATTTT. Its translation is CASSLRTSGGADTQYF. The genes are TRBV5-1 and TRBJ2-3; 15 bases are shared with TRBD2. This CDR3 region has 16 residues. Germline CDR1 is SGHRS and CDR2 is YFSETQ. Trimming took 1 base from V and 4 from J; bases not matched to a gene: 1.

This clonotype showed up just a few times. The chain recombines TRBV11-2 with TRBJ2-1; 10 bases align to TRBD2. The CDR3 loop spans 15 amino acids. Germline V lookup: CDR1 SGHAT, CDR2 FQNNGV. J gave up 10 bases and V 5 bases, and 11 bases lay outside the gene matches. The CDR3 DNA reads TGTGCCAGCAGCCCCCCAGCGGGGGGGCCAAGGGAGCAGTTCTTC. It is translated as CASSPPAGGPREQFF.

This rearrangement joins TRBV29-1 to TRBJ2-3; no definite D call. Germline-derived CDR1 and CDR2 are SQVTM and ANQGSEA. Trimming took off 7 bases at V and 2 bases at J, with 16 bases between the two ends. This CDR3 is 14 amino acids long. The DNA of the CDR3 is TGCAGCGCCACAACAGTGGGGTACACAGATACGCAGTATTTT. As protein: CSATTVGYTDTQYF.

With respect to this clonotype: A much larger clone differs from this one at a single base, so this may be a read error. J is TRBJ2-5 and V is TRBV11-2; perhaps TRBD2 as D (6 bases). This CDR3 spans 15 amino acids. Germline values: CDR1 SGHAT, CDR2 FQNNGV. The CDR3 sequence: CASSSNAGWQETQCF. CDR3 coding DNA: TGTGCCAGCAGCTCAAACGCGGGGTGGCAAGAGACCCAGTGCTTC.

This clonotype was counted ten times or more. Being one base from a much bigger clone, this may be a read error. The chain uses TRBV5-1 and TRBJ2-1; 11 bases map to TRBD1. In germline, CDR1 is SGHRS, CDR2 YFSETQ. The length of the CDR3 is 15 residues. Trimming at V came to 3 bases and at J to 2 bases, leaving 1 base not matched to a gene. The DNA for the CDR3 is TGCGCCAGCAGCTGGGGACAGGGGGCCTACAATGAGCAGTTCTTC. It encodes CASSWGQGAYNEQFF.

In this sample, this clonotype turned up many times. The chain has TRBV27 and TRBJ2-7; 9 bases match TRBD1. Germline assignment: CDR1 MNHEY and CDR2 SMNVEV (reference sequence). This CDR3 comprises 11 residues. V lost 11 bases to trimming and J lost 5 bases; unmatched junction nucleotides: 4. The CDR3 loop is CAGTGSHEQYF. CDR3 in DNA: TGTGCCGGGACAGGGTCCCACGAGCAGTACTTC.

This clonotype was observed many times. CDR3 loop: CASSRLTGGEQYF. The DNA of the CDR3 is TGTGCCAGCAGCCGGTTGACGGGAGGCGAGCAGTACTTC. The chain couples TRBV7-9 to TRBJ2-7; 7 positions agree with TRBD2. V lost 5 bases and J lost 6; bases outside the gene matches: 7. Per the germline V gene, CDR1 is SEHNR and CDR2 is FQNEAQ (reference sequence). This CDR3 is built from 13 residues.

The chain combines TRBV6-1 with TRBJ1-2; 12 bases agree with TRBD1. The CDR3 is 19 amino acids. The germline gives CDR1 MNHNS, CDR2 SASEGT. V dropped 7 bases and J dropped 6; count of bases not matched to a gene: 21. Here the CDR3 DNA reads TGTGCCAGCACTCTCCCCCGGGACAGGGGGCGAGGGAATCGCGATGGCTACACCTTC. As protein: CASTLPRDRGRGNRDGYTF.

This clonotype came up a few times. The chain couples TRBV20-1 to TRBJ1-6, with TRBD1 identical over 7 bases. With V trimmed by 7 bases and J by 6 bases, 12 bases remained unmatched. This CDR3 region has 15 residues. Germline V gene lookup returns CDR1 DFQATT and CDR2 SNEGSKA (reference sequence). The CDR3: CSVPTGRGRNSPLHF. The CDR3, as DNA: TGCAGTGTCCCGACAGGGAGGGGGCGTAATTCACCCCTCCACTTT.

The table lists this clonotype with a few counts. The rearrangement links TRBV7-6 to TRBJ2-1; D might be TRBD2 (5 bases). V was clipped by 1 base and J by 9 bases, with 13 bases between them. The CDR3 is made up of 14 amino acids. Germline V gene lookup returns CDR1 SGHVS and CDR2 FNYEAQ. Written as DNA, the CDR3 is TGTGCCAGCAGCTTAGAGGCCCTCGGGGTTGAGCAGTTCTTC. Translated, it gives CASSLEALGVEQFF.

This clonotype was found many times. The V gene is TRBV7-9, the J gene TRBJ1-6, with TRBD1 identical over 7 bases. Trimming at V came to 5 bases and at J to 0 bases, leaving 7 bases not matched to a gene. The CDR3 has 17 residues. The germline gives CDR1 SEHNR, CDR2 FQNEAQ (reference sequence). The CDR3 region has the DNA TGTGCCAGCAGCGGCCGGGACAGTAGCTCCTATAATTCACCCCTCCACTTT. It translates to CASSGRDSSSYNSPLHF.